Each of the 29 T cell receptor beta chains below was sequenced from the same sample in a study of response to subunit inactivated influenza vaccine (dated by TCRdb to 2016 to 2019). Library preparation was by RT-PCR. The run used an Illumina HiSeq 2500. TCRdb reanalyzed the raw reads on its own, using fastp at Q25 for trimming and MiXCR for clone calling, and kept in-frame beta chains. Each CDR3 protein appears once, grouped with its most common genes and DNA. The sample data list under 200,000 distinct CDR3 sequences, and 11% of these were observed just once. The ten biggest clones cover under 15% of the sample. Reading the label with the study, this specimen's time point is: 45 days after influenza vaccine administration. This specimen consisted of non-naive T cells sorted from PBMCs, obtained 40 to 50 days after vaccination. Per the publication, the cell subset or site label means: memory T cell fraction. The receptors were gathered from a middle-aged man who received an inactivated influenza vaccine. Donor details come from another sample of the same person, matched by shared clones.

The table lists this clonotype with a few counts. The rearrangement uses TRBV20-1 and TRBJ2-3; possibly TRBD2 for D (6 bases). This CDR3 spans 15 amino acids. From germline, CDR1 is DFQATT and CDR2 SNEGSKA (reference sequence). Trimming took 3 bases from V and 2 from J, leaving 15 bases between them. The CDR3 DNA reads TGCAGTGCTAGCGACGGGAGAGGGCACACAGATACGCAGTATTTT. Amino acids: CSASDGRGHTDTQYF.

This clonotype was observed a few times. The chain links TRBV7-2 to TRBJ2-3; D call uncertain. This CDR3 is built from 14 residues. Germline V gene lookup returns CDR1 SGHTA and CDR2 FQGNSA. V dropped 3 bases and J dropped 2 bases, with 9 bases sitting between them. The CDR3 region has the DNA TGTGCCAGCAGCTTCGGCGGTTACACAGATACGCAGTATTTT. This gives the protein CASSFGGYTDTQYF.

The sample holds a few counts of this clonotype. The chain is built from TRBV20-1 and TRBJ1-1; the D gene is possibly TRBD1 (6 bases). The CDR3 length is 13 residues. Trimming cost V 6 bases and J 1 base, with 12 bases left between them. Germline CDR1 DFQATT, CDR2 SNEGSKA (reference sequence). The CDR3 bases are TGCAGTGCGCACAGGGCGGGGAACACTGAAGCTTTCTTT. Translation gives CSAHRAGNTEAFF.

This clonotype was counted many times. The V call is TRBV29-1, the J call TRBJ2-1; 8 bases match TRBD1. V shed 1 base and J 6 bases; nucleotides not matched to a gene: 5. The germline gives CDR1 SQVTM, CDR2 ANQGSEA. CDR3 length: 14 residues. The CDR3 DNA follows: TGCAGCGTTGAAGGACAGGGGACGATCAATGAGCAGTTCTTC. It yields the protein CSVEGQGTINEQFF.

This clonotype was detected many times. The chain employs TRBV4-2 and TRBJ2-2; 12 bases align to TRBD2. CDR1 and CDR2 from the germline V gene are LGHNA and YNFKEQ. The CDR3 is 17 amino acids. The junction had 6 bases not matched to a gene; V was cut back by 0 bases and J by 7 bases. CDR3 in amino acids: CASSQDSLAGGFGELFF. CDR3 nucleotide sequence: TGTGCCAGCAGCCAAGATTCCCTAGCGGGGGGGTTCGGGGAGCTGTTTTTT.

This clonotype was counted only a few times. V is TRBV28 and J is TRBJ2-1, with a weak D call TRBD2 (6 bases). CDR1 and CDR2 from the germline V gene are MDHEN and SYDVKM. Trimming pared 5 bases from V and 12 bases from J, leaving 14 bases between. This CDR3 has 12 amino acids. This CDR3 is CASSIRRVRQFF. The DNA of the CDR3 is TGTGCCAGCAGTATCAGGAGGGTAAGGCAGTTCTTC.

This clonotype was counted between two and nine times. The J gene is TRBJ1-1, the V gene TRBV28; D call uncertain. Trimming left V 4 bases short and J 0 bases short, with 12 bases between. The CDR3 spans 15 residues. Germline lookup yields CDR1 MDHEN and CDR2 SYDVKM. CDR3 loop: CASSSPGRLNTEAFF. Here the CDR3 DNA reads TGTGCCAGCAGTTCCCCCGGACGGTTGAACACTGAAGCTTTCTTT.

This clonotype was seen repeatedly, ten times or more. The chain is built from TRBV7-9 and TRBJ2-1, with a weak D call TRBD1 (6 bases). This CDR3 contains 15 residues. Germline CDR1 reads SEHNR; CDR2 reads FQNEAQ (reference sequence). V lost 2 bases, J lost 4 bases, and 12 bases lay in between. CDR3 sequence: CASSLRRGQYNEQFF. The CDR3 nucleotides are TGTGCCAGCAGCTTACGCAGGGGACAATACAATGAGCAGTTCTTC.

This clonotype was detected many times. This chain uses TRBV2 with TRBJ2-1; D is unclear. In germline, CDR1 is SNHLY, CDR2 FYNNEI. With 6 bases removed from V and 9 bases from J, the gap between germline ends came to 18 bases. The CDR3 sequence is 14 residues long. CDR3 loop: CASRSEGRWSEQFF. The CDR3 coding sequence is TGTGCCAGCAGGTCCGAAGGTCGATGGAGTGAGCAGTTCTTC.

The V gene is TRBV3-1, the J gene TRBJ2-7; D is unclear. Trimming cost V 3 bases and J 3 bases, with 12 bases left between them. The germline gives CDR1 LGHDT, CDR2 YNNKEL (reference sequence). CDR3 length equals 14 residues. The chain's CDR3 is CASSQAWVGYEQYF. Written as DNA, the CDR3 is TGTGCCAGCAGCCAGGCCTGGGTCGGCTACGAGCAGTACTTC.

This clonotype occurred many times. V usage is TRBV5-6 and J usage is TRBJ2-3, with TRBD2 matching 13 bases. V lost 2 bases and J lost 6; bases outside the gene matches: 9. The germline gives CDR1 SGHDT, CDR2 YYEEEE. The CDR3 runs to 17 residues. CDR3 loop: CASSLKGLAGLGDTQYF. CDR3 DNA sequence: TGTGCCAGCAGCTTAAAGGGACTAGCGGGACTTGGCGATACGCAGTATTTT. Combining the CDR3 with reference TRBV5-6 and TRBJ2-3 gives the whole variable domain DAGVTQSPTHLIKTRGQQVTLRCSPKSGHDTVSWYQQALGQGPQFIFQYYEEEERQRGNFPDRFSGHQFPNYSSELNVNALLLGDSALYLCASSLKGLAGLGDTQYFGPGTRLTVL.

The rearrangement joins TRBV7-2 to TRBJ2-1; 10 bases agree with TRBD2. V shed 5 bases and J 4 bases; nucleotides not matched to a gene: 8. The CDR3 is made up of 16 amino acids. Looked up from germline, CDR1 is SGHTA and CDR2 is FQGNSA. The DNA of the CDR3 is TGTGCCAGCAGCCCGAGTTCTAGCGGGAGTTACAATGAGCAGTTCTTC. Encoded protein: CASSPSSSGSYNEQFF.

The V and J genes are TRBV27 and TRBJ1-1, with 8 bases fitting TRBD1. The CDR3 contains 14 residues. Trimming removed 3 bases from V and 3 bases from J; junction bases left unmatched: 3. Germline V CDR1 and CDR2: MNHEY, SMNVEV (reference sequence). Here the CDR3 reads CASSLTGEDTEAFF. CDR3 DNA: TGTGCCAGCAGTTTGACAGGGGAAGACACTGAAGCTTTCTTT.

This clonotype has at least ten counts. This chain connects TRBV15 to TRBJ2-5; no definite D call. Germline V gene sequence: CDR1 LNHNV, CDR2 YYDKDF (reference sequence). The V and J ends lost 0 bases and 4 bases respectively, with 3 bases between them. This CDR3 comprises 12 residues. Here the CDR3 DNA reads TGTGCCACCAGCAGAGAATTAGAGACCCAGTACTTC. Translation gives CATSRELETQYF.

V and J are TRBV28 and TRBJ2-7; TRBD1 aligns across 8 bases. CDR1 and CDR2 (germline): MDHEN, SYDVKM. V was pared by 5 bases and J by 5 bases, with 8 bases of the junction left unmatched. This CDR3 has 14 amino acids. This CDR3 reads CASSGTGGFDEQYF. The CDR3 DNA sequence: TGTGCCAGCAGTGGAACAGGGGGGTTCGACGAGCAGTACTTC.

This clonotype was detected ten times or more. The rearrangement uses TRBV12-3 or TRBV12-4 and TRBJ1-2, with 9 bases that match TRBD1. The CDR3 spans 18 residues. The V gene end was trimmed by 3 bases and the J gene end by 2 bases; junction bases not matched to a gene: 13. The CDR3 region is CASSFRLQHGTGNYGYTF. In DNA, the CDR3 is TGTGCCAGCAGTTTCCGTCTCCAACACGGGACAGGGAACTATGGCTACACCTTC.

For the CDR3, the DNA is TGTGCCAGCAGTGACGGAACTAGCGGCGGTGATACGCAGTATTTT. Translated: CASSDGTSGGDTQYF. The genes are TRBV2 and TRBJ2-3, with TRBD2 identical over 8 bases. Germline V gives CDR1 SNHLY, CDR2 FYNNEI. The CDR3 runs to 15 residues. With V trimmed by 3 bases and J by 6 bases, 8 bases remained unmatched.

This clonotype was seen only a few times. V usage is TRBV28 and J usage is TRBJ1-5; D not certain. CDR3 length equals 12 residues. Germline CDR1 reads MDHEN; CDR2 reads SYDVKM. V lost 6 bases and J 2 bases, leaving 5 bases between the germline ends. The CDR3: CASRARNQPQHF. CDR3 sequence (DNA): TGTGCCAGCAGGGCACGCAATCAGCCCCAGCATTTT.

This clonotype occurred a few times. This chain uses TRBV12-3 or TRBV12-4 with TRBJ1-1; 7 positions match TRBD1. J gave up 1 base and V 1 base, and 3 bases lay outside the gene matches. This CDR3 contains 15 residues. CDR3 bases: TGTGCCAGCAGTTTAGATACAGGGGAGAACACTGAAGCTTTCTTT. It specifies CASSLDTGENTEAFF.

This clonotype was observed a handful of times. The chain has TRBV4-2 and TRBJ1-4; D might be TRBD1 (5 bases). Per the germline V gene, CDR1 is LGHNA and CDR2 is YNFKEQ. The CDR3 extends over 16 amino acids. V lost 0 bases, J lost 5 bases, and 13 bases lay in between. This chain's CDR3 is CASSQEPGILNEKLFF. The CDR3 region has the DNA TGTGCCAGCAGCCAAGAGCCAGGGATTTTAAATGAAAAACTGTTTTTT.

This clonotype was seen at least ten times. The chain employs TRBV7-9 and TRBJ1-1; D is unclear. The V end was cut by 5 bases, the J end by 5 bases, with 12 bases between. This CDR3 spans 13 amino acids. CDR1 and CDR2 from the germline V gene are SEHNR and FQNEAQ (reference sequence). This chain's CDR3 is CASSEEGITEAFF. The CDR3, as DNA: TGTGCCAGCAGCGAGGAAGGAATTACTGAAGCTTTCTTT. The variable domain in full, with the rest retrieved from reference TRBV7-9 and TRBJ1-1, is DTGVSQNPRHKITKRGQNVTFRCDPISEHNRLYWYRQTLGQGPEFLTYFQNEAQLEKSRLLSDRFSAERPKGSFSTLEIQRTEQGDSAMYLCASSEEGITEAFFGQGTRLTVV.

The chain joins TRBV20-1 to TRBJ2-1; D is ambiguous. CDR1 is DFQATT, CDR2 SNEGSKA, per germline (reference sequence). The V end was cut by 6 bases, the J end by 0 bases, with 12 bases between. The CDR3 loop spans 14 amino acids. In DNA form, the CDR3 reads TGCAGTGCCACCGGGTGGAGCTCCTACAATGAGCAGTTCTTC. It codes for CSATGWSSYNEQFF.

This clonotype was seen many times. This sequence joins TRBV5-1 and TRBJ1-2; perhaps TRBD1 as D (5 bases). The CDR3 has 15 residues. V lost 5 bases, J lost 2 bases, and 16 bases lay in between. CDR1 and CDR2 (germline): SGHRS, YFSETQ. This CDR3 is CASRDLTGWNYGYTF. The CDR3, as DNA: TGCGCCAGCAGGGATCTAACAGGTTGGAACTATGGCTACACCTTC.

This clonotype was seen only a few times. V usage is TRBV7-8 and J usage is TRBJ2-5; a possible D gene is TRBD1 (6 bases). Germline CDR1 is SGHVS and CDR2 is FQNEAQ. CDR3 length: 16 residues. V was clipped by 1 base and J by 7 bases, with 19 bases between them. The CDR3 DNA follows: TGTGCCAGCAGCTTAGAGACAGGTTCTCACCCCGGGACCCAGTACTTC. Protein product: CASSLETGSHPGTQYF.

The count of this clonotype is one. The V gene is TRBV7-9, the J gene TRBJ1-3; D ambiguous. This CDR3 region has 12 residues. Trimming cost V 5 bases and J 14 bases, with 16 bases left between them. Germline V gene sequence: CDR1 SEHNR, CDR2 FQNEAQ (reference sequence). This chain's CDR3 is CASSVEAPVLYF. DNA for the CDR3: TGTGCCAGCAGCGTTGAGGCCCCTGTGTTATATTTT.

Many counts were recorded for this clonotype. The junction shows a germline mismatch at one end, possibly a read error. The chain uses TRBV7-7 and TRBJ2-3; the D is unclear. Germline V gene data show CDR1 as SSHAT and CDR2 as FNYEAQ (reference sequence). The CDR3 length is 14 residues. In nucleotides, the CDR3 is TGTGCTAGCAGCTTAGCCCGGACGGCGAATACGCAGTATTTT. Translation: CASSLARTANTQYF.

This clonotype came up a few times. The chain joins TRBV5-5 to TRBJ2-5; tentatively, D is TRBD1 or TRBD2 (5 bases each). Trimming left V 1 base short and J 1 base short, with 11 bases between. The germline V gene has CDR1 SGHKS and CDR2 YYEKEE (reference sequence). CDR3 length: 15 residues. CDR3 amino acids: CASSLRPGPQETQYF. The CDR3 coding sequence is TGTGCCAGCAGCTTGCGCCCGGGGCCCCAAGAGACCCAGTACTTC.

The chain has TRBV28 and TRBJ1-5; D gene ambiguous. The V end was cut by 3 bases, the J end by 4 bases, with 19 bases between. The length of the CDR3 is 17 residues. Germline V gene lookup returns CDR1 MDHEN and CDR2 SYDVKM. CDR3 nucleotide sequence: TGTGCCAGCAGTTTGACAAACAATGGGCAAGGAAATCAGCCCCAGCATTTT. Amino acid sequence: CASSLTNNGQGNQPQHF.

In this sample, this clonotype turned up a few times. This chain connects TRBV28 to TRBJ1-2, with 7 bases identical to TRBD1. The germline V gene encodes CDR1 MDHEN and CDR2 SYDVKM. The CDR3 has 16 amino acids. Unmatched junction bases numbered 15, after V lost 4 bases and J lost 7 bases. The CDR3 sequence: CASSYPDRKSSVGYTF. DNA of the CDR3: TGTGCCAGCAGTTACCCGGACAGGAAGTCTTCTGTTGGCTACACCTTC.